What follows are 28 T cell receptor beta chains derived from one specimen sequenced in a study of tumor-infiltrating lymphocytes in primary liver carcinoma. Out of unsorted whole blood came the blood RNA, and germline DNA was extracted as well. TCR beta cDNA came from about 470 ng total RNA, primed with a constant-region primer. Researchers made the TCR beta libraries by running three nested multiplex PCR rounds with slightly modified ARM-PCR. The first two PCR rounds used TRBV1-TRBV30 forward primers with a C-beta reverse primer, roughly 11 cycles each. TCRdb ran MiXCR on the multiplex PCR reads and lists one entry per CDR3 protein. The sample yields approximately 330,000 distinct CDR3 sequences, about 61% seen once. Material for sequencing was peripheral blood. These receptor sequences come from a man in his forties or fifties with primary liver carcinoma and hepatitis B virus infection.

Points on this clonotype: One junction end disagrees with the germline gene, perhaps due to a read error. The chain couples TRBV11-2 to TRBJ2-2; no reliable D call. Germline V gene lookup returns CDR1 SGHAT and CDR2 FQNNGV. The CDR3 runs 18 residues. The CDR3 DNA sequence: TGTGCCAACAGCTTTAGATTTGTAGCCGGGCAGAACACCGAGGAGCTGTTTTTT. This translates into CANSFRFVAGQNTEELFF.

A few counts support this clonotype. This may be a read error, as it is one base from a much larger clone. This sequence joins TRBV4-1 and TRBJ2-7; the D gene is possibly TRBD2 (6 bases). Germline V gene data show CDR1 as MGHRA and CDR2 as YSYEKL. V lost 2 bases and J 6 bases, leaving 17 bases between the germline ends. CDR3 length: 15 amino acids. CDR3 in amino acids: CASSQSLAVVREQYF. DNA of the CDR3: TGCGCCAGCAGCCAATCCTTAGCGGTAGTTCGCGAGCAGTACTTC.

Comment on this clonotype: The conserved closing phenylalanine or tryptophan is absent in this CDR3, likely reflecting a read error. The chain recombines TRBV11-2 with TRBJ2-7; D is uncertain. V lost 5 bases and J lost 2, with 13 bases in between. This CDR3 region has 14 residues. The germline gives CDR1 SGHAT, CDR2 FQNNGV. In DNA, the CDR3 is TGTGCCAGCAGCCCCGGACGGCTGACCTACGAGCAGTACCTC. The encoded protein is CASSPGRLTYEQYL.

With respect to this clonotype: A much larger clone lies a single base off, so this may be a read error. The chain joins TRBV6-2 or TRBV6-3 to TRBJ2-5; TRBD2 aligns across 7 bases. In germline, CDR1 is MNHEY, CDR2 SVGEGT. This CDR3 has 13 residues. CDR3 nucleotide sequence: TGTGCCAGCAGTCTCCAACGGCGGGAGAACCAGTACTTC. Translating gives CASSLQRRENQYF.

In regard to this clonotype: A much bigger clone sits one base away, suggesting this may be a read error. The genes are TRBV6-1 and TRBJ2-7, with TRBD1 matching 9 bases. The CDR3 totals 14 residues. V dropped 2 bases and J dropped 3; count of bases not matched to a gene: 2. Germline CDR1 MNHNS, CDR2 SASEGT. CDR3 sequence (DNA): TGTGCCAGCAGTGAATCGGACAGGGGCTACGAGCAGTACTTC. Translated, it gives CASSESDRGYEQYF.

This clonotype was seen a few times. The V call is TRBV30, the J call TRBJ2-1; possible D gene TRBD1, 5 bases. The CDR3 runs to 11 residues. Trimming removed 4 bases at V and 6 bases at J, with 7 bases between. Germline V gene data show CDR1 as GTSNPN and CDR2 as SVGIG (reference sequence). The CDR3 loop is CAWMGLNEQFF. The CDR3 DNA reads TGTGCCTGGATGGGGCTCAATGAGCAGTTCTTC.

V gene TRBV5-1 combines with J gene TRBJ2-7; D is perhaps TRBD2 (6 bases). The CDR3 spans 14 residues. Trimming took 4 bases from V and 2 from J, leaving 13 bases between them. The germline CDR1 and CDR2 sequences are SGHRS and YFSETQ. CDR3: CASSNTGGAYEQYF. CDR3 bases: TGCGCCAGCAGCAATACCGGAGGGGCCTACGAGCAGTACTTC. Drawing the rest from reference TRBV5-1 and TRBJ2-7, the complete variable domain is KAGVTQTPRYLIKTRGQQVTLSCSPISGHRSVSWYQQTPGQGLQFLFEYFSETQRNKGNFPGRFSGRQFSNSRSEMNVSTLELGDSALYLCASSNTGGAYEQYFGPGTRLTVT.

The chain links TRBV6-6 to TRBJ2-5; D is uncertain. This CDR3 has 16 amino acids. V was shortened by 0 bases and J by 1 base, with 12 bases between the two germline ends. CDR1 and CDR2 (germline): MNHNY, SVGAGI (reference sequence). The CDR3 here is CASSYSYSTTQETQYF. In DNA, the CDR3 is TGTGCCAGCAGTTACTCGTACTCAACCACCCAAGAGACCCAGTACTTC.

The CDR3 nucleotides read TGTGCCAGCAGTGGCAGGTACAGGCAAGAGACCCAGTACTTC. Its translation: CASSGRYRQETQYF. The rearrangement links TRBV6-1 to TRBJ2-5, with D tentatively TRBD1 (5 bases). Trimming left V 4 bases short and J 2 bases short, with 11 bases between. CDR3 length equals 14 residues. Looked up from germline, CDR1 is MNHNS and CDR2 is SASEGT.

A word on this clonotype: It is likely a read error, because the conserved phenylalanine at the end of the CDR3 is missing. J is TRBJ2-1 and V is TRBV11-1; the D gene is possibly TRBD2 (5 bases). Germline CDR1 is SGHAT and CDR2 is FQDESV (reference sequence). The CDR3 is 12 amino acids. V shed 1 base and J shed 9 bases, with 7 bases lying between them. CDR3 in amino acids: CASSLDEGEQFS. The CDR3 nucleotides read TGTGCCAGCAGCTTAGATGAGGGTGAGCAGTTCTCC.

In the case of this clonotype: One end of the junction does not line up with germline, which may come from a read error. The V and J genes are TRBV11-2 and TRBJ1-4; TRBD1 might be the D (6 bases). Germline V gives CDR1 SGHAT, CDR2 FQNNGV. The CDR3 is made up of 15 amino acids. CDR3 sequence (DNA): TGTGCCAGTAGCTTGGGTCCGGACAGTGATGAAAAACTGTTTTTT. Its protein is CASSLGPDSDEKLFF.

The V call is TRBV10-1, the J call TRBJ2-5; 8 bases are shared with TRBD1. CDR1 WNHNN and CDR2 SYGVQD come from the germline V gene (reference sequence). Losses at the gene ends were 9 bases for V and 6 bases for J; bases not matched to a gene: 9. This CDR3 has 13 amino acids. The CDR3 nucleotides read TGCGCCAGGGAGGACAGGGCGAATCAGACCCAGTACTTC. Amino acids: CAREDRANQTQYF.

The table lists this clonotype with many counts. The CDR3 loop reads CASSYSGEGGYEQYF. CDR3 coding DNA: TGTGCCAGCAGTTACTCGGGGGAGGGGGGCTACGAGCAGTACTTC. The chain joins TRBV6-5 to TRBJ2-7; D might be TRBD2 (7 bases). Looked up from germline, CDR1 is MNHEY and CDR2 is SVGAGI. V was shortened by 0 bases and J by 3 bases, with 12 bases between the two germline ends. This CDR3 is 15 amino acids long.

With respect to this clonotype: With a much larger clone just one base away, this may be a read error. The CDR3 here is CASISFRTSFSEQYF. DNA of the CDR3: TGTGCCAGCATTTCCTTCCGGACTAGCTTCTCCGAGCAGTACTTC. This chain connects TRBV6-2 or TRBV6-3 to TRBJ2-7, with TRBD2 matching over 8 bases. The CDR3 contains 15 residues. From germline, CDR1 is MNHEY and CDR2 SVGEGT. With V trimmed by 7 bases and J by 6 bases, 14 bases remained unmatched.

For this clonotype: A clone one base away is much larger, so this may be a read error. The chain uses TRBV6-5 and TRBJ1-2; D may be TRBD1 (5 bases). This CDR3 has 13 amino acids. V was shortened by 8 bases and J by 8 bases, with 18 bases between the two germline ends. CDR1 MNHEY and CDR2 SVGAGI come from the germline V gene. The CDR3 is CASYSRKGIGYTF. CDR3 DNA sequence: TGTGCCAGCTACTCTAGGAAGGGGATAGGCTACACCTTC.

Worth noting for this clonotype: The DNA is omitted, as the CDR3 cannot be located on it reliably, and the CDR3 follows TCRdb's listing. CDR3 sequence: CACPRDDYGCTF. The V and J genes are TRBV30 and TRBJ1-2; the table's D call of TRBD1 was not tested on the DNA. Germline V CDR1 and CDR2: GTSNPN, SVGIG (reference sequence). From its first to its last residue, the CDR3 has 12 amino acids.

Concerning this clonotype: At one end, the junction sequence differs from germline, possibly due to a read error. This chain connects TRBV4-1 to TRBJ2-7; 7 nucleotides agree with TRBD2. The CDR3 runs to 17 residues. Per germline, CDR1 MGHRA and CDR2 YSYEKL. DNA for the CDR3: TGCGCCAGCAACCAAGATATGACTAGCCCCTCCTCCTACGAGCAGTACTTC. Translating gives CASNQDMTSPSSYEQYF.

A word on this clonotype: This could be a read error, since a much larger clone is one nucleotide away. In DNA form, the CDR3 reads TGTCCCAGCAGTTACGGTGCGAGCGAGCAGTACTTC. Protein product: CPSSYGASEQYF. This chain joins TRBV6-5 and TRBJ2-7; D call uncertain. The CDR3 spans 12 residues. CDR1 MNHEY and CDR2 SVGAGI come from the germline V gene.

On this clonotype: Since the CDR3 does not end with the conserved phenylalanine or tryptophan, this likely comes from a read error. This chain uses TRBV11-1 with TRBJ2-5; 7 bases line up with TRBD1. This CDR3 has 12 residues. The J segment lost 5 bases and the V segment lost 6 bases, leaving 3 bases of the junction unmatched. Germline assignment: CDR1 SGHAT and CDR2 FQDESV (reference sequence). CDR3 region: CASSGQVETQYS. DNA of the CDR3: TGTGCCAGCAGTGGACAGGTGGAGACCCAGTACTCC.

This clonotype showed up just a few times. The V and J genes are TRBV11-3 and TRBJ2-3; D is uncertain. V was trimmed by 0 bases and J by 12 bases, leaving 10 bases between them. The germline gives CDR1 SGHNT, CDR2 YENEEA. This CDR3 region has 12 residues. CDR3 sequence (DNA): TGTGCCAGCAGCTTAGACACAGATAAACAGTATTTT. This sequence encodes CASSLDTDKQYF.

This clonotype was picked up a small number of times. The genes are TRBV6-2 or TRBV6-3 and TRBJ2-1; D tentatively fits TRBD1 or TRBD2 (5 bases each). Trimming shortened V by 4 bases and J by 2 bases, and 15 bases separated the two germline ends. This CDR3 is 16 amino acids long. The V gene's germline CDR1 is MNHEY and CDR2 SVGEGT. The CDR3 coding sequence is TGTGCCAGCAGTTCCTCCGGGACCGCCACCTACAATGAGCAGTTCTTC. Its translation is CASSSSGTATYNEQFF.

A word on this clonotype: The junction departs from germline at one end; a sequencing error may be responsible. The genes are TRBV11-2 and TRBJ1-5; 8 nucleotides line up with TRBD1. The germline V gene encodes CDR1 SGHAT and CDR2 FQNNGV. This CDR3 contains 15 residues. CDR3 coding DNA: TGTGCCAGCGGCCCGGACAGGGATAGCGATCAGCCCCAGCATTTT. Its protein product is CASGPDRDSDQPQHF.

This clonotype was counted a single time. This likely comes from a read error, as the CDR3 has no conserved phenylalanine or tryptophan at its end. V and J are TRBV11-2 and TRBJ2-3, with 9 bases that match TRBD1. Germline lookup yields CDR1 SGHAT and CDR2 FQNNGV. The CDR3 is made up of 16 amino acids. DNA of the CDR3: TGTGCCAGCAGCTTCGGGCGAACAGGGGGCTCAGATATGCAGTATCTT. Protein product: CASSFGRTGGSDMQYL.

A note on this clonotype: A much larger clone differs from this one at a single base, so this may be a read error. The conserved final phenylalanine or tryptophan is absent from the CDR3, which likely points to a read error. The chain recombines TRBV29-1 with TRBJ2-7, with D uncertain. Germline loops: CDR1 SQVTM, CDR2 ANQGSEA. V shed 6 bases and J shed 2 bases, with 11 bases lying between them. The CDR3 spans 12 residues. The DNA of the CDR3 is TGCAGCGTACAAGGGCCGACCTACGAGCAGTACCTC. It translates to CSVQGPTYEQYL.

Details on this clonotype: Since a much larger clone is just one base distant, this may be a read error. V and J are TRBV10-3 and TRBJ2-1; 16 bases fit TRBD2. Germline lookup yields CDR1 ENHRY and CDR2 SYGVKD. V lost 4 bases and J lost 7; bases outside the gene matches: 7. CDR3 length: 17 residues. CDR3 loop: CAISVGTSGRARNEQFF. The CDR3 DNA sequence: TGTGCCATCAGTGTCGGGACTAGCGGGAGGGCCAGGAATGAGCAGTTCTTC.

With respect to this clonotype: This may stem from a read error, because a much larger clone lies one nucleotide away. The chain combines TRBV6-2 or TRBV6-3 with TRBJ2-3; D is uncertain. The CDR3 is 15 residues long. CDR1 is MNHEY, CDR2 SVGEGT, per germline. CDR3: CASSYPYESTNTQYF. The CDR3 DNA sequence: TGTGCCAGCAGTTACCCGTACGAGAGCACAAATACGCAGTATTTT.

Points on this clonotype: Possible read error: a much larger clone is one base away. The chain joins TRBV4-1 to TRBJ2-1; TRBD2 aligns across 7 bases. This CDR3 has 17 residues. Looked up from germline, CDR1 is MGHRA and CDR2 is YSYEKL. V trimming: 4 bases; J trimming: 0 bases; junction bases outside the gene matches: 9. The CDR3 spells CASSPRLAESSYNEQFF. CDR3 in DNA: TGCGCCAGCAGCCCGAGACTAGCAGAAAGCTCCTACAATGAGCAGTTCTTC.

The chain is built from TRBV6-5 and TRBJ2-7; possible D gene TRBD1, 5 bases. The CDR3 sequence is 16 residues long. Germline-derived CDR1 and CDR2 are MNHEY and SVGAGI. The V and J ends lost 0 bases and 1 base respectively, with 13 bases between them. The CDR3 loop reads CASSYSLDSGSYEQYF. CDR3 coding DNA: TGTGCCAGCAGTTACTCATTAGACTCAGGGTCCTACGAGCAGTACTTC.